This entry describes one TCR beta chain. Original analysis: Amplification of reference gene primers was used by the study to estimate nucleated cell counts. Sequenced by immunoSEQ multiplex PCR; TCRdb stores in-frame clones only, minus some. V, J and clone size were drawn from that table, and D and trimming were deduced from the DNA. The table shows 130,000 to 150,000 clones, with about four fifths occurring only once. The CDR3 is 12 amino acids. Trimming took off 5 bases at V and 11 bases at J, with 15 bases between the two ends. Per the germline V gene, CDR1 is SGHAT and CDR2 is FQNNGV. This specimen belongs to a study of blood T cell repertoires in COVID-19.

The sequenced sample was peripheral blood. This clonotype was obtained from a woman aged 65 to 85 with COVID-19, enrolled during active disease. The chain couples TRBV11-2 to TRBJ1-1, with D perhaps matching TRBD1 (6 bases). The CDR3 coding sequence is TGTGCCAGCAGCCCTCCCGCAGGGGCGGCTTTCTTT. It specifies CASSPPAGAAFF.